The 31 T cell receptor beta chains presented below share a single source sample, sequenced in a study of blood T cell repertoires in COVID-19. Profiling relied on immunoSEQ multiplex PCR, and the TCRdb table lists in-frame clones only, not all of them. The repertoire consists of about 190,000 clones, with approximately 88% occurring once and the leading ten covering 3% to 3.5%. Sequencing was performed on PBMCs or T cells enriched from blood (not recorded which). The receptor source for this set is a woman aged 25 to 39 who had recovered from COVID-19.

The rearrangement links TRBV29-1 to TRBJ2-4; D is possibly TRBD2 (5 bases). The length of the CDR3 is 13 residues. Trimming removed 3 bases from V and 8 bases from J, with 14 bases in between. Per the germline V gene, CDR1 is SQVTM and CDR2 is ANQGSEA. Here the CDR3 DNA reads TGCAGCGTTGAGTTGTCCCTCGGGGACATTCAGTACTTC. Translated: CSVELSLGDIQYF.

This clone was picked up one time. V usage is TRBV27 and J usage is TRBJ2-7, with a weak D call TRBD1 (6 bases). V gave up 5 bases and J gave up 6 bases, with 20 bases separating them. The germline V gene has CDR1 MNHEY and CDR2 SMNVEV (reference sequence). This CDR3 has 15 residues. This chain's CDR3 is CASSTNGQWSVEQYF. DNA of the CDR3: TGTGCCAGCAGTACAAATGGACAGTGGAGTGTCGAGCAGTACTTC.

CDR3 in DNA: TGCGCCAGCAGCCATCTAGGACAGGGTGCAGACACCATATATTTT. This encodes CASSHLGQGADTIYF. The chain combines TRBV4-1 with TRBJ1-3; 8 positions match TRBD1. The germline V gene encodes CDR1 MGHRA and CDR2 YSYEKL. V lost 3 bases and J lost 8; bases outside the gene matches: 9. The CDR3 length is 15 residues.

The V gene is TRBV5-1, the J gene TRBJ2-3; 15 bases are a match to TRBD2. This CDR3 spans 17 amino acids. Trimming took 4 bases from V and 2 from J; bases not matched to a gene: 5. CDR1 SGHRS and CDR2 YFSETQ come from the germline V gene. The CDR3 loop reads CASSTWTSGGATDTQYF. The CDR3 DNA sequence: TGCGCCAGCAGCACGTGGACTAGCGGGGGGGCCACAGATACGCAGTATTTT.

The rearrangement joins TRBV24-1 to TRBJ1-2, with 8 bases fitting TRBD1. The V gene's germline CDR1 is KGHDR and CDR2 SFDVKD. The CDR3 runs 15 residues. The trim removed 3 bases at V and 7 bases at J, leaving 9 bases unmatched. The CDR3 nucleotides read TGTGCCACCAGTGATGGTGCCGGGACAGGACGTGGCTACACCTTC. This codes for CATSDGAGTGRGYTF.

The sample holds a few counts of this clone. The chain employs TRBV9 and TRBJ2-7, with 8 bases aligning to TRBD2. This CDR3 contains 15 residues. CDR1 and CDR2 from the germline V gene are SGDLS and YYNGEE. Germline trimming cut 3 bases from V and 3 bases from J; bases unmatched to any gene: 8. CDR3 bases: TGTGCCAGCAGCGCAGGTAGCGGGAATCTCTACGAGCAGTACTTC. Translating it yields CASSAGSGNLYEQYF.

The CDR3 protein is CASSFGQGYGYTF. The CDR3 coding sequence is TGTGCCAGCAGTTTCGGACAGGGGTATGGCTACACCTTC. V gene TRBV28 combines with J gene TRBJ1-2, with 9 bases that match TRBD1. This CDR3 is 13 amino acids long. V was pared by 3 bases and J by 5 bases, with 1 base of the junction left unmatched. CDR1 and CDR2 (germline): MDHEN, SYDVKM.

V and J are TRBV5-6 and TRBJ2-2; D is unclear. The CDR3 has 16 amino acids. Germline V gene data show CDR1 as SGHDT and CDR2 as YYEEEE. V lost 2 bases and J 0 bases, leaving 11 bases between the germline ends. The CDR3 region is CASSLEIRSNTGELFF. CDR3 DNA sequence: TGTGCCAGCAGCTTAGAGATCAGGTCGAACACCGGGGAGCTGTTTTTT. Together with reference TRBV5-6 and TRBJ2-2, the CDR3 gives the full variable domain: DAGVTQSPTHLIKTRGQQVTLRCSPKSGHDTVSWYQQALGQGPQFIFQYYEEEERQRGNFPDRFSGHQFPNYSSELNVNALLLGDSALYLCASSLEIRSNTGELFFGEGSRLTVL.

This clone was recorded only once. This rearrangement joins TRBV4-1 to TRBJ2-7, with TRBD2 matching over 13 bases. The CDR3 is made up of 18 amino acids. V lost 5 bases, J lost 1 base, and 11 bases stayed unmatched. Per germline, CDR1 MGHRA and CDR2 YSYEKL. The CDR3 region has the DNA TGCGCCAGCAGCTCCTGGACTAGCGGGAGTTCCATATCCTACGAGCAGTACTTC. Its protein product is CASSSWTSGSSISYEQYF.

The CDR3 loop is CASRSLTRGDEQFF. The CDR3 DNA reads as TGTGCCAGTCGGAGTCTGACTAGAGGGGATGAGCAGTTCTTC. The gene calls are TRBV2 and TRBJ2-1; possibly TRBD2 for D (6 bases). The CDR3 extends over 14 amino acids. CDR1 is SNHLY and CDR2 is FYNNEI in the germline V gene. The germline V and J ends were trimmed by 9 bases and 8 bases, with 20 bases remaining between them. The variable domain in full, completed from reference TRBV2 and TRBJ2-1, reads EPEVTQTPSHQVTQMGQEVILRCVPISNHLYFYWYRQILGQKVEFLVSFYNNEISEKSEIFDDQFSVERPDGSNFTLKIRSTKLEDSAMYFCASRSLTRGDEQFFGPGTRLTVL.

The chain joins TRBV12-3 or TRBV12-4 to TRBJ2-7, with a weak D call TRBD2 (6 bases). The CDR3 runs to 13 residues. V lost 5 bases and J lost 2, with 10 bases in between. The CDR3 DNA reads TGTGCCAGCAGTCGCGGGACCACCTACGAGCAGTACTTC. Amino acid sequence: CASSRGTTYEQYF.

This clone appeared a single time. This rearrangement joins TRBV28 to TRBJ2-7; 12 bases align to TRBD2. V shed 6 bases, J shed 4 bases, and the junction held 4 bases outside the gene matches. Germline values: CDR1 MDHEN, CDR2 SYDVKM. The CDR3 runs to 14 residues. The CDR3 spells CASRTSGGLYEQYF. For the CDR3, the DNA is TGTGCCAGCAGGACTAGCGGGGGACTATACGAGCAGTACTTC. Based on the CDR3 plus reference TRBV28 and TRBJ2-7, the full variable domain is DVKVTQSSRYLVKRTGEKVFLECVQDMDHENMFWYRQDPGLGLRLIYFSYDVKMKEKGDIPEGYSVSREKKERFSLILESASTNQTSMYLCASRTSGGLYEQYFGPGTRLTVT.

This clone was seen more than once but under ten times. The CDR3 region is CASSLPKRVTSGIRTDTQYF. For the CDR3, the DNA is TGTGCCAGCAGCTTACCCAAGAGGGTGACTAGCGGGATAAGGACAGATACGCAGTATTTT. The rearrangement joins TRBV7-8 to TRBJ2-3, with TRBD2 matching over 11 bases. This CDR3 spans 20 amino acids. Looked up from germline, CDR1 is SGHVS and CDR2 is FQNEAQ. J lost 3 bases, V lost 2 bases, and 16 bases had no gene match.

This clone has only one observation. The CDR3 DNA reads as TGTGCCAGCAGCTTCAGCCAACAGGGGGCTGGAAACACCATATATTTT. It is translated as CASSFSQQGAGNTIYF. The V call is TRBV7-2, the J call TRBJ1-3, with 8 bases aligning to TRBD1. Germline CDR1 and CDR2: SGHTA and FQGNSA. With 3 bases clipped from V and 2 bases from J, the junction kept 6 bases outside the gene matches. This CDR3 has 16 residues. Filled out from reference TRBV7-2 and TRBJ1-3, the complete variable domain reads GAGVSQSPSNKVTEKGKDVELRCDPISGHTALYWYRQSLGQGLEFLIYFQGNSAPDKSGLPSDRFSAERTGGSVSTLTIQRTQQEDSAVYLCASSFSQQGAGNTIYFGEGSWLTVV.

The chain has TRBV5-5 and TRBJ2-5; D perhaps matches TRBD2 (6 bases). Trimming took 4 bases from V and 5 from J, leaving 9 bases between them. Germline assignment: CDR1 SGHKS and CDR2 YYEKEE (reference sequence). This CDR3 region has 12 residues. The CDR3 DNA sequence: TGTGCCAGCAGCCCGGGGGTGGAGACCCAGTACTTC. Amino acid sequence: CASSPGVETQYF.

The genes are TRBV28 and TRBJ1-5; a possible D gene is TRBD1 (5 bases). CDR1 is MDHEN and CDR2 is SYDVKM in the germline V gene. Deletions cut 2 bases from V and 2 bases from J, with 10 bases between. The CDR3 has 15 residues. The CDR3 DNA is TGTGCCAGCAGTTTACCGGGGGGAGGCAATCAGCCCCAGCATTTT. This encodes CASSLPGGGNQPQHF.

The V and J genes are TRBV3-1 (or the pseudogene TRBV3-2) and TRBJ1-2; the D is unclear. This CDR3 comprises 15 residues. V was shortened by 1 base and J by 4 bases, with 13 bases between the two germline ends. CDR1 and CDR2 from the germline V gene are LGHDT and YNNKEL (reference sequence). CDR3 DNA sequence: TGTGCCAGCAGCCAAGGCGTAACGTCCTCCTATGGCTACACCTTC. Translated, it gives CASSQGVTSSYGYTF.

The J gene is TRBJ2-7, the V gene TRBV6-5; D is ambiguous. V was clipped by 4 bases and J by 3 bases, with 10 bases between them. Germline CDR1 MNHEY, CDR2 SVGAGI. The CDR3 length is 13 residues. CDR3 DNA: TGTGCCAGCAGTTTATTCCAGTTCTACGAGCAGTACTTC. Translated: CASSLFQFYEQYF.

The chain employs TRBV6-5 and TRBJ1-1, with 7 bases fitting TRBD1. Germline V CDR1 and CDR2: MNHEY, SVGAGI. V was pared by 2 bases and J by 8 bases, with 8 bases of the junction left unmatched. The CDR3 length is 14 residues. CDR3 sequence (DNA): TGTGCCAGCAGTTACGGTAGGACAGGCTCAGAAGCTTTCTTT. As protein: CASSYGRTGSEAFF.

V usage is TRBV28 and J usage is TRBJ1-2, with D perhaps TRBD1 (5 bases). V lost 3 bases and J 4 bases, leaving 6 bases between the germline ends. This CDR3 region has 12 residues. CDR1 MDHEN and CDR2 SYDVKM come from the germline V gene. In nucleotides, the CDR3 is TGTGCCAGCAGTTTTGGGGCCTATGGCTACACCTTC. Translating gives CASSFGAYGYTF.

V gene TRBV5-1 combines with J gene TRBJ1-2; no firm D call. The ends were cut back, 7 bases at V and 8 bases at J, with 18 bases in the middle. Per germline, CDR1 SGHRS and CDR2 YFSETQ. This CDR3 is built from 13 residues. Here the CDR3 reads CASRRVGDQGYTF. In DNA form, the CDR3 reads TGCGCCAGCCGTCGGGTGGGTGACCAGGGCTACACCTTC.

V usage is TRBV29-1 and J usage is TRBJ1-2, with 9 bases identical to TRBD1. V shed 3 bases and J 4 bases; nucleotides not matched to a gene: 9. Germline V gene lookup returns CDR1 SQVTM and CDR2 ANQGSEA. CDR3 length: 15 residues. In DNA form, the CDR3 reads TGCAGCGTTGATTCCGGGACAGGGAGTCGCTATGGCTACACCTTC. Translating it yields CSVDSGTGSRYGYTF.

The gene calls are TRBV11-1 and TRBJ1-1; a possible D gene is TRBD1 (6 bases). This CDR3 spans 13 amino acids. Trimming took off 8 bases at V and 1 base at J, with 11 bases between the two ends. Germline-derived CDR1 and CDR2 are SGHAT and FQDESV (reference sequence). The CDR3, as DNA: TGTGCCAGCGCTGGACAGCCGAACACTGAAGCTTTCTTT. Encoded protein: CASAGQPNTEAFF.

The genes are TRBV9 and TRBJ1-2; maybe TRBD1 (6 bases). The germline CDR1 and CDR2 sequences are SGDLS and YYNGEE. This CDR3 region has 16 residues. Trimming removed 0 bases at V and 4 bases at J, with 16 bases between. The CDR3 DNA is TGTGCCAGCAGCGTAGACCCGACAGGATTGGGCTATGGCTACACCTTC. It specifies CASSVDPTGLGYGYTF. Supplemented by reference TRBV9 and TRBJ1-2, the full variable domain reads DSGVTQTPKHLITATGQRVTLRCSPRSGDLSVYWYQQSLDQGLQFLIQYYNGEERAKGNILERFSAQQFPDLHSELNLSSLELGDSALYFCASSVDPTGLGYGYTFGSGTRLTVV.

This clone was counted only a few times. This chain joins TRBV21-1 and TRBJ1-1; the table names TRBD1, a call not compared with the DNA. TRBV21-1 is described as a pseudogene. The CDR3 is 18 residues long. The CDR3 DNA follows: TGTGCCAGCAGCAAAGCGAAGGCAGGCTGCGATCAGGGCACTGAAGCTTTCTTT. Protein: CASSKAKAGCDQGTEAFF.

The chain recombines TRBV24-1 with TRBJ1-5; 10 positions agree with TRBD1. The V segment lost 4 bases and the J segment 6 bases; nucleotides outside the gene matches: 2. The CDR3 runs 14 residues. CDR1 KGHDR and CDR2 SFDVKD come from the germline V gene. CDR3 bases: TGTGCCACCAGTGAGACAGGGGGCACTCAGCCCCAGCATTTT. This translates into CATSETGGTQPQHF.

This chain joins TRBV12-3 or TRBV12-4 and TRBJ1-2, with D possibly TRBD1 on 5 matching bases. Trimming left V 7 bases short and J 3 bases short, with 12 bases between. The CDR3 has 13 amino acids. The CDR3 sequence is CASKEEGHYGYTF. For the CDR3, the DNA is TGTGCCAGCAAGGAGGAGGGGCACTATGGCTACACCTTC.

V usage is TRBV5-4 and J usage is TRBJ2-5, with a weak D call TRBD1 (5 bases). The CDR3 is 13 amino acids. Germline CDR1 reads SGHNT; CDR2 reads YYREEE (reference sequence). Trimming left V 3 bases short and J 5 bases short, with 11 bases between. CDR3 coding DNA: TGTGCCAGCAGCTCAGGGTCAGAGGAGACCCAGTACTTC. As protein: CASSSGSEETQYF.

V usage is TRBV3-1 (or the pseudogene TRBV3-2) and J usage is TRBJ1-6; perhaps TRBD1 as D (5 bases). Trimming cost V 3 bases and J 13 bases, with 16 bases left between them. The CDR3 has 14 amino acids. Germline V gene data show CDR1 as LGHDT and CDR2 as YNNKEL (reference sequence). CDR3 coding DNA: TGTGCCAGCAGCCAGAGGAGAGGCTCAGGGCCCCTCCACTTT. It encodes CASSQRRGSGPLHF.

The chain is built from TRBV7-3 and TRBJ2-3; maybe TRBD2 (6 bases). CDR1 and CDR2 from the germline V gene are SGHTA and FQGTGA. Trimming removed 5 bases at V and 2 bases at J, with 11 bases between. The CDR3 covers 14 residues. The CDR3 DNA reads TGTGCCAGCAGCCTGCGGGGTTTCACAGATACGCAGTATTTT. Translated, it gives CASSLRGFTDTQYF.

V gene TRBV7-2 combines with J gene TRBJ1-2, with a weak D call TRBD1 (6 bases). Germline V gives CDR1 SGHTA, CDR2 FQGNSA. The CDR3 runs to 14 residues. V was pared by 4 bases and J by 4 bases, with 13 bases between. The CDR3 loop is CASSSDSRGYGYTF. CDR3 coding DNA: TGTGCCAGCAGCTCGGACAGTAGAGGCTATGGCTACACCTTC.